This TCR beta chain was found in a study of blood T cells in healthy people across ages. Per germline, CDR1 SGHDN and CDR2 FVKESK. This CDR3 is built from 16 residues. With respect to this clonotype: At one end, the junction sequence differs from germline, possibly due to a read error.

Next came a second PCR, run for roughly 6 to 11 cycles, which used a sample-barcoded 5' primer along with a J-beta primer mix. TCRdb re-called the 5' RACE reads with MiXCR, one entry per CDR3 protein. The table lists 1.5 million to 2 million distinct CDR3 sequences, around 40% of them singletons, with around 23% in the top ten. The TCR originated in a human donor in good health. The specimen was blood. V is TRBV14 and J is TRBJ2-3; TRBD2 is a possible D gene (5 bases). CDR3 sequence reads: CAGSQAGNPSTDTQYF. CDR3 DNA sequence: TGTGCCGGCAGCCAAGCCGGGAATCCCTCCACAGATACGCAGTATTTT.